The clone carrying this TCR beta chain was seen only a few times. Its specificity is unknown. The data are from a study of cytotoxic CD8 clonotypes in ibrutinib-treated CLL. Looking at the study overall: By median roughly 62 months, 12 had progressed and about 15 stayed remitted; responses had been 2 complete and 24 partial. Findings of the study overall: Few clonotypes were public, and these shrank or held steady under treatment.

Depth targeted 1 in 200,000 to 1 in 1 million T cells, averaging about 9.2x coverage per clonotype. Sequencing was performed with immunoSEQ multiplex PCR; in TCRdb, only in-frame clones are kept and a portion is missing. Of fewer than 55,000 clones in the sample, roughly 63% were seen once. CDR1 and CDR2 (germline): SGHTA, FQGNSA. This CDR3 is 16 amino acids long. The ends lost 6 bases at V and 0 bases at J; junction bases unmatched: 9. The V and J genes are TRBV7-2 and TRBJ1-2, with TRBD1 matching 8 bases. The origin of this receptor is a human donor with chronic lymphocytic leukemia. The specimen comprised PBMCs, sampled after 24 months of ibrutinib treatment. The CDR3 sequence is CASRAAGGPTNYGYTF. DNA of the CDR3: TGTGCCAGCAGGGCAGCAGGGGGCCCAACTAACTATGGCTACACCTTC.